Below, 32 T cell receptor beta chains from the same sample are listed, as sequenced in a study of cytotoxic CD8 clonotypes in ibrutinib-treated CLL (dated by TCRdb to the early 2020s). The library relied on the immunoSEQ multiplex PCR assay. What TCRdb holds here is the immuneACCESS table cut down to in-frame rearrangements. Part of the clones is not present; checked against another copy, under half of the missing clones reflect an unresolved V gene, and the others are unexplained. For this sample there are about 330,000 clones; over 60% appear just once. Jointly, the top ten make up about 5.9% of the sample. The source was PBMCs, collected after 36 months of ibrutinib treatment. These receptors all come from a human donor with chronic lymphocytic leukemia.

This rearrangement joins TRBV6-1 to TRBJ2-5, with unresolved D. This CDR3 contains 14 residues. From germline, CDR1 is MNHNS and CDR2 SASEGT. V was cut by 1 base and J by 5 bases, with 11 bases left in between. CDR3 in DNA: TGTGCCAGCAGTGAAGTCCTAGGATCCGAGACCCAGTACTTC. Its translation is CASSEVLGSETQYF.

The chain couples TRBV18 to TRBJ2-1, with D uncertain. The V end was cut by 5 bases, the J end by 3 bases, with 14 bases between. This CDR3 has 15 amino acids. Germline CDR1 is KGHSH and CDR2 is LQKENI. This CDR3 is CASSFNQEHYNEQFF. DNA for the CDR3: TGTGCCAGCTCATTCAACCAGGAACACTACAATGAGCAGTTCTTC.

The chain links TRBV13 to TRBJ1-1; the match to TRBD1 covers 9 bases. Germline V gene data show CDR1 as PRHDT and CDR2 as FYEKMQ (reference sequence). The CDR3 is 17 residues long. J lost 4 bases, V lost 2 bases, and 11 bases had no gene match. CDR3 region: CASSLRSWDREPTEAFF. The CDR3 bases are TGTGCCAGCAGCTTAAGATCTTGGGACAGGGAGCCCACTGAAGCTTTCTTT.

CDR3 sequence reads: CAIKGVSSYEQYF. In nucleotides, the CDR3 is TGTGCCATCAAGGGGGTAAGCTCCTACGAGCAGTACTTC. The genes are TRBV10-3 and TRBJ2-7; TRBD1 is a possible D gene (6 bases). The germline gives CDR1 ENHRY, CDR2 SYGVKD. Trimming took off 7 bases at V and 0 bases at J, with 10 bases between the two ends. The CDR3 consists of 13 residues.

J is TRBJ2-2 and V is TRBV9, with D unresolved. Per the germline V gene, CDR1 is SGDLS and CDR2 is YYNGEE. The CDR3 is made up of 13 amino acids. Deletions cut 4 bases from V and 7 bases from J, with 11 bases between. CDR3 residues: CASSPNYNGELFF. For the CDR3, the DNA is TGTGCCAGCAGCCCGAATTACAACGGGGAGCTGTTTTTT.

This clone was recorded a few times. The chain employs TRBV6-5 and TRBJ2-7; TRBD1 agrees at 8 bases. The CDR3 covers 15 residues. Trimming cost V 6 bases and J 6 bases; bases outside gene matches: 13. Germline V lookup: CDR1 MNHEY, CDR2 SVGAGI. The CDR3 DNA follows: TGTGCCAGCAGCAAAGACAGGGGTCCTTTCCCCGAGCAGTACTTC. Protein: CASSKDRGPFPEQYF.

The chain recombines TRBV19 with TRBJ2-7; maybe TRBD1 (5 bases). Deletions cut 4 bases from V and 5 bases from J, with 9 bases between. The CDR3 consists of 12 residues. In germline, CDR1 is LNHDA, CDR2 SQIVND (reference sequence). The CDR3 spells CASSRGRDEQYF. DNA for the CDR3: TGTGCCAGTAGTAGGGGCCGAGACGAGCAGTACTTC.

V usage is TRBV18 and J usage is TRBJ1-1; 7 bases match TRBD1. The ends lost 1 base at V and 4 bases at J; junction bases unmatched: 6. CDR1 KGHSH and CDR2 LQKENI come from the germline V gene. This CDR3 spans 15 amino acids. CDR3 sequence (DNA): TGTGCCAGCTCACCACAGACAGGGTCCGGCACTGAAGCTTTCTTT. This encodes CASSPQTGSGTEAFF.

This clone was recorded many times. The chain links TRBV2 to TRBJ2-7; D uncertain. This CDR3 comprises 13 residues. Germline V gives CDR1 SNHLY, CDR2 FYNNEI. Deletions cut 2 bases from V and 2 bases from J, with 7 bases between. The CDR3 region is CASSETFAYEQYF. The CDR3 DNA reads TGTGCCAGCAGTGAAACCTTTGCCTACGAGCAGTACTTC. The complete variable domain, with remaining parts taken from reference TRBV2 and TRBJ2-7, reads EPEVTQTPSHQVTQMGQEVILRCVPISNHLYFYWYRQILGQKVEFLVSFYNNEISEKSEIFDDQFSVERPDGSNFTLKIRSTKLEDSAMYFCASSETFAYEQYFGPGTRLTVT.

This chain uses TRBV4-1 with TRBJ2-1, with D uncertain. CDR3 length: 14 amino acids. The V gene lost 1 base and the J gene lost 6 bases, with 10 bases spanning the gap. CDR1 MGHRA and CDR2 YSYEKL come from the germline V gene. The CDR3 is CASSQVETGNEQFF. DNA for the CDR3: TGCGCCAGCAGCCAAGTTGAGACTGGCAATGAGCAGTTCTTC.

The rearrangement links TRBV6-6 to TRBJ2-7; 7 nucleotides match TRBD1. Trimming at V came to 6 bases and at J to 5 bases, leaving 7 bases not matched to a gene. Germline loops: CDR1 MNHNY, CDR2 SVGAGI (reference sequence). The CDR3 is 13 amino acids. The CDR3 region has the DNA TGTGCCAGCAGCAACCGACAGGGCCACGAGCAGTACTTC. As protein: CASSNRQGHEQYF.

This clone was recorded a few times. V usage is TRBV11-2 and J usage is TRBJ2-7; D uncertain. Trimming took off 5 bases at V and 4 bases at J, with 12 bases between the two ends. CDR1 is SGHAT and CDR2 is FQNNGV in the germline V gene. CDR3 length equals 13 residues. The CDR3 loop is CASSTGQLYEQYF. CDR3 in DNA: TGTGCCAGCAGCACCGGCCAGCTATACGAGCAGTACTTC.

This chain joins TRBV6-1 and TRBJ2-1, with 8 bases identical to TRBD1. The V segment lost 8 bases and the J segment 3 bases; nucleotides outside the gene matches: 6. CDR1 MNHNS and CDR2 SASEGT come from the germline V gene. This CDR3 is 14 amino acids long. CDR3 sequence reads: CASGQGRDYNEQFF. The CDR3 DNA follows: TGTGCCAGCGGACAGGGAAGGGACTACAATGAGCAGTTCTTC.

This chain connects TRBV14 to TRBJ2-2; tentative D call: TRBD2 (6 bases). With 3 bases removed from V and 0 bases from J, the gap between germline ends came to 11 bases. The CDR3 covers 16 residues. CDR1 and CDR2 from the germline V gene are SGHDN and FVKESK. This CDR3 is CASSQGRLPNTGELFF. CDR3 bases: TGTGCCAGCAGCCAGGGGAGGCTGCCGAACACCGGGGAGCTGTTTTTT.

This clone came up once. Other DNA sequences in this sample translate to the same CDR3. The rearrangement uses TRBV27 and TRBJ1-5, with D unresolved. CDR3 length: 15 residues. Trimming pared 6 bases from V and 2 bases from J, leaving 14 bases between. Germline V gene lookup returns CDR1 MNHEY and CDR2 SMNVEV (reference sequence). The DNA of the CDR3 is TGTGCCAGCAGCCCCCGAGGTGGGGGCAATCAGCCCCAGCATTTT. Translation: CASSPRGGGNQPQHF.

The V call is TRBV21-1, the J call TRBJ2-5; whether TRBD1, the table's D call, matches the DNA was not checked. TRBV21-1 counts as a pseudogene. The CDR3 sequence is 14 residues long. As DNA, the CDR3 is TGTGCCAGCAGCAAAGGGGACAGGGAAGAGACCCAGTACTTC. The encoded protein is CASSKGDREETQYF.

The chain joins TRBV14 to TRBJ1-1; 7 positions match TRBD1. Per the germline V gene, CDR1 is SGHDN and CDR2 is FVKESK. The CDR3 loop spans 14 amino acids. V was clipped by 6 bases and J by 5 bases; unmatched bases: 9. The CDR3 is CASRRDRVGTEAFF. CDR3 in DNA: TGTGCCAGCAGACGCGACAGGGTGGGGACTGAAGCTTTCTTT.

DNA for the CDR3: TGTGCCAGCAGTGTAGGGCGGGGGATGAACACTGAAGCTTTCTTT. This gives the protein CASSVGRGMNTEAFF. The gene calls are TRBV6-1 and TRBJ1-1; TRBD1 is a possible D gene (5 bases). The V gene lost 4 bases and the J gene lost 0 bases, with 12 bases spanning the gap. This CDR3 has 15 residues. Germline CDR1 MNHNS, CDR2 SASEGT.

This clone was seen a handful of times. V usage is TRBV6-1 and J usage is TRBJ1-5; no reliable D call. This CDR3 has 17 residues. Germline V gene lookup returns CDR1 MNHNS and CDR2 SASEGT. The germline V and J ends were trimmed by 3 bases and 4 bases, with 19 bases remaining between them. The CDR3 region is CASSDWTLIIGNQPQHF. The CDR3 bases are TGTGCCAGCAGTGACTGGACCCTTATCATCGGGAATCAGCCCCAGCATTTT.

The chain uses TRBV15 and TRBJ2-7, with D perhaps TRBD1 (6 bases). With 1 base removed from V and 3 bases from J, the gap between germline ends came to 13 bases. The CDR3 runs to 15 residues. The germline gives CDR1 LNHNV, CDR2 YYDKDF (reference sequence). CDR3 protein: CATSRVTGGDYEQYF. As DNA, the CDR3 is TGTGCCACCAGCAGAGTGACAGGTGGAGACTACGAGCAGTACTTC.

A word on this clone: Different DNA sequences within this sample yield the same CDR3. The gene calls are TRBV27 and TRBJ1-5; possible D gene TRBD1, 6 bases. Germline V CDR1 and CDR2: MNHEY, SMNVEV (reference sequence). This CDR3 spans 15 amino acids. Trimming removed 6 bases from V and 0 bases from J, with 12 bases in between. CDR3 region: CASRRTGNSNQPQHF. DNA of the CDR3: TGTGCCAGCAGGCGTACAGGGAATAGCAATCAGCCCCAGCATTTT.

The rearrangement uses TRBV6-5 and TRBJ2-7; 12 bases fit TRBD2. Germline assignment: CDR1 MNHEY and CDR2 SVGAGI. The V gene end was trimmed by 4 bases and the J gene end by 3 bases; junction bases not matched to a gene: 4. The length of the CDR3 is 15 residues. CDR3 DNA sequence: TGTGCCAGCAGTTCCGCGACTAGCGGGAGCTACGAGCAGTACTTC. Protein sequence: CASSSATSGSYEQYF.

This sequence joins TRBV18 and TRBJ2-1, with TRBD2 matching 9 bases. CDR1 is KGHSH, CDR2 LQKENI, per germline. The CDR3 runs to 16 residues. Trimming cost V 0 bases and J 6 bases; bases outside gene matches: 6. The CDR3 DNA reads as TGTGCCAGCTCACCACCGATGGCGGGAGGGGGCAATGAGCAGTTCTTC. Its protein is CASSPPMAGGGNEQFF.

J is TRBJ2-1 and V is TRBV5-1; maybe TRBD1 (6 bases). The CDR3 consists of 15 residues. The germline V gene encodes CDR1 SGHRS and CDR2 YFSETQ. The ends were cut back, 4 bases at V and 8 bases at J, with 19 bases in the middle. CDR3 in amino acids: CASSRNRVVGDEQFF. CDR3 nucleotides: TGCGCCAGCAGCCGGAACAGGGTTGTCGGCGATGAGCAGTTCTTC.

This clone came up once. The CDR3 DNA sequence: TGCGCCAGCAGGGACAGCGCTAATCAGCCCCAGCATTTT. Protein: CASRDSANQPQHF. This chain connects TRBV5-1 to TRBJ1-5, with D possibly being TRBD1 (6 bases). Trimming shortened V by 5 bases and J by 4 bases, and 10 bases separated the two germline ends. Germline assignment: CDR1 SGHRS and CDR2 YFSETQ. This CDR3 is 13 amino acids long.

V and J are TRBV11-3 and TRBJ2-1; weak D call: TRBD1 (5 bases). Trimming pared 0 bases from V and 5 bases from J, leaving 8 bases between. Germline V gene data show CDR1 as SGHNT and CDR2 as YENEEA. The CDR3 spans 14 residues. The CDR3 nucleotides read TGTGCCAGCAGCTTAGATCTAGGGGACAATGAGCAGTTCTTC. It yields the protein CASSLDLGDNEQFF.

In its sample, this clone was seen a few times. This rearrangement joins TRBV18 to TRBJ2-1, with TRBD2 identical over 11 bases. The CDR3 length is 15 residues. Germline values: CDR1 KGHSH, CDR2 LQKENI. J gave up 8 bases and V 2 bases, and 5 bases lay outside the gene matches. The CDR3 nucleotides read TGTGCCAGCTCACCAGGACTAGCGGGTTTTGATGAGCAGTTCTTC. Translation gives CASSPGLAGFDEQFF.

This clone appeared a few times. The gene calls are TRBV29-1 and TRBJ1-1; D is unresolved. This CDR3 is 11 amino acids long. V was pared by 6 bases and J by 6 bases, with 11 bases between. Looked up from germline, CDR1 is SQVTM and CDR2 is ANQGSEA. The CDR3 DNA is TGCAGCGTCACCGACATCCCTGAAGCTTTCTTT. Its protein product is CSVTDIPEAFF. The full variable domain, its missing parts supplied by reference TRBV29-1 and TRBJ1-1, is SAVISQKPSRDICQRGTSLTIQCQVDSQVTMMFWYRQQPGQSLTLIATANQGSEATYESGFVIDKFPISRPNLTFSTLTVSNMSPEDSSIYLCSVTDIPEAFFGQGTRLTVV.

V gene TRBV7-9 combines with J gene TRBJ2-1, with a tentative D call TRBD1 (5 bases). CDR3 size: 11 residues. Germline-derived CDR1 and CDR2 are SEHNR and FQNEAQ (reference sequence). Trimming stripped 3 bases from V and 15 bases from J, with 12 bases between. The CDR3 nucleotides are TGTGCCAGCAGCTTGGGGCTAAGTCGGTTCTTC. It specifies CASSLGLSRFF.

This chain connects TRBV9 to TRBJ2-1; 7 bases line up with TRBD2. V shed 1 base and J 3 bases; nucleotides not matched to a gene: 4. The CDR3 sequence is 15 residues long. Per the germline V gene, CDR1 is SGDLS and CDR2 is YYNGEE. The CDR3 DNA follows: TGTGCCAGCAGCGTACTAGCGGACCACTACAATGAGCAGTTCTTC. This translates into CASSVLADHYNEQFF. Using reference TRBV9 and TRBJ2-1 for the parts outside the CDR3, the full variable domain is DSGVTQTPKHLITATGQRVTLRCSPRSGDLSVYWYQQSLDQGLQFLIQYYNGEERAKGNILERFSAQQFPDLHSELNLSSLELGDSALYFCASSVLADHYNEQFFGPGTRLTVL.

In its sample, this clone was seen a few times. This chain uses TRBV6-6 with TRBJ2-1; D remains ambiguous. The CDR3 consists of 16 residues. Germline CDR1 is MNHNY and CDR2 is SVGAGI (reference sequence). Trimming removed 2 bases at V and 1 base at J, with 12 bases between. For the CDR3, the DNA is TGTGCCAGCAGTTACGCCAGCTCCCATTCCTACAATGAGCAGTTCTTC. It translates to CASSYASSHSYNEQFF.

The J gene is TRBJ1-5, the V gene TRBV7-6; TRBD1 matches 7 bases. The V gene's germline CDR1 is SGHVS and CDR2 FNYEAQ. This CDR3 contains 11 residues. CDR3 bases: TGTGTCGATACAGGGGACCAGCCCCAGCATTTT. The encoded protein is CVDTGDQPQHF. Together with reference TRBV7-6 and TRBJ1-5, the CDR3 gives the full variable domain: GAGVSQSPRYKVTKRGQDVALRCDPISGHVSLYWYRQALGQGPEFLTYFNYEAQQDKSGLPNDRFSAERPEGSISTLTIQRTEQRDSAMYRCVDTGDQPQHFGDGTRLSIL.